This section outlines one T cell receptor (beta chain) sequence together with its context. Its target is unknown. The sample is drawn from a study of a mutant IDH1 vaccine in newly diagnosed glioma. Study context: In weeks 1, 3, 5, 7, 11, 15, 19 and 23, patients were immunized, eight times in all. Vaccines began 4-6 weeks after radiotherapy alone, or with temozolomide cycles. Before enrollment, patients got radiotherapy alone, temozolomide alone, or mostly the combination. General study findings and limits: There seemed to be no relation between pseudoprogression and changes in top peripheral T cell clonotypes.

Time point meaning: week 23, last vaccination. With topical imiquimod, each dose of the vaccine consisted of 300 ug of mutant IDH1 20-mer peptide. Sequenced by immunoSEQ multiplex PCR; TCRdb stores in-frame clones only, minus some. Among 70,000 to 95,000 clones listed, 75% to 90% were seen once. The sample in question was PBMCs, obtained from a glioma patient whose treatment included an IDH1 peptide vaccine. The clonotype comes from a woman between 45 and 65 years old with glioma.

The CDR3 sequence: CASSSGRGGRNDEQFF. In nucleotides, the CDR3 is TGTGCCAGCAGCTCTGGAAGGGGCGGGAGGAACGATGAGCAGTTCTTC. J is TRBJ2-1 and V is TRBV5-5; 8 nucleotides agree with TRBD2. V lost 3 bases and J lost 8; bases outside the gene matches: 13. Germline V CDR1 and CDR2: SGHKS, YYEKEE (reference sequence). The CDR3 totals 16 residues.